Listed below are T cell receptor beta chains from one sample, sequenced in a study of T-cell reconstitution after alpha-beta-depleted transplantation in children. TCRdb fed the PCR reads into MiXCR, producing one record per CDR3 protein. Of 300,000 to 350,000 distinct CDR3 sequences in the sample, 20% to 30% were seen once. The specimen comprised PBMCs, mostly from graft donor cells, sampled 180 days after TCRalphabeta/CD19-depleted stem cell transplant. All receptors derive from a male patient aged 10 to 17 who had a stem cell transplant for acute lymphoblastic leukemia, so the T cells may come from the graft donor. Each CDR3 is given with its conserved first and last residue. D genes are given only for firm matches. Only part of the rows carry a size: once, few, many, or a class if the clone is expanded.

>-|TRBV28|TRBJ2-1|few
CASSVLGGRPYNEQFF
TGTGCCAGCAGTGTCCTAGGAGGCAGGCCTTACAATGAGCAGTTCTTC
>-|TRBV29-1|TRBJ2-2|-
CSVGRGNTGELFF
TGCAGCGTTGGCAGGGGAAATACCGGGGAGCTGTTTTTT
>-|TRBV2|TRBJ2-5|few
CASSLSARGAQYF
TGTGCCAGCAGCCTTAGCGCCAGGGGGGCCCAGTACTTC
>-|TRBV30|TRBJ2-2|-
CVWSVLNTGELFF
TGTGTCTGGAGTGTATTGAACACCGGGGAGCTGTTTTTT
>TRBD1|TRBV5-1|TRBJ2-5|-
CASSRQGQKETQYF
TGCGCCAGCAGCCGACAGGGCCAAAAGGAGACCCAGTACTTC
>TRBD2|TRBV9|TRBJ2-7|-
CASSDLSGSPYEQYF
TGTGCCAGCAGCGACCTTAGCGGGAGCCCCTACGAGCAGTACTTC
>TRBD2|TRBV4-1|TRBJ2-3|-
CASSQAASGSGRTDTQYF
TGCGCCAGCAGCCAAGCGGCTAGCGGGAGTGGACGCACAGATACGCAGTATTTT
>-|TRBV11-2|TRBJ2-3|-
CASSPRPGTILGEDTQYF
TGTGCCAGCAGCCCTCGCCCCGGGACCATCCTGGGGGAAGATACGCAGTATTTT
>-|TRBV6-1|TRBJ2-1|-
CASSAQGGLPSSYNEQFF
TGTGCCAGCAGTGCTCAGGGGGGGCTCCCGAGCTCCTACAATGAGCAGTTCTTC
>-|TRBV27|TRBJ2-5|-
CASSLEFQGTAETQYF
TGTGCCAGCAGTTTAGAATTCCAGGGGACGGCAGAGACCCAGTACTTC
>-|TRBV7-9|TRBJ1-6|many
CASSLEGSSSALHF
TGTGCCAGCAGCTTAGAGGGCAGCTCTTCGGCCCTCCACTTT
>TRBD2|TRBV5-5|TRBJ2-2|-
CASSRSLAEAAGELFF
TGTGCCAGCAGCCGTAGTCTAGCGGAGGCGGCCGGGGAGCTGTTTTTT
>-|TRBV7-9|TRBJ2-1|-
CASSPTTLGVYNEQFF
TGTGCCAGCAGCCCAACCACCCTAGGCGTCTACAATGAGCAGTTCTTC
>TRBD1|TRBV10-3|TRBJ2-7|few
CAISEGTGYYEQYF
TGTGCCATCAGTGAGGGGACAGGATACTACGAGCAGTACTTC
>-|TRBV6-1|TRBJ1-2|few
CASSEQGNGYTF
TGTGCCAGCAGTGAACAAGGGAATGGCTACACCTTC
>TRBD1|TRBV5-1|TRBJ1-4|few
CASGPGQGNEKLFF
TGCGCCAGCGGCCCGGGACAGGGGAATGAAAAACTGTTTTTT
>-|TRBV3-1|TRBJ1-2|-
CASSLTWGSDYGYTF
TGTGCCAGCAGCCTCACATGGGGCTCTGACTATGGCTACACCTTC
>-|TRBV5-1|TRBJ2-2|-
CASTETGQSGEQFF
TGCGCCAGCACTGAGACAGGACAGTCCGGGGAGCAGTTTTTT
>TRBD1|TRBV7-9|TRBJ2-7|-
CASSSDRGYYEQYF
TGTGCCAGCAGCTCCGACAGGGGATACTACGAGCAGTACTTC
>TRBD1|TRBV6-5|TRBJ2-2|-
CASSYPGQGFTGELFF
TGTGCCAGCAGTTACCCGGGACAGGGCTTTACCGGGGAGCTGTTTTTT
>-|TRBV29-1|TRBJ2-1|-
CSMTSYNEQFF
TGCAGCATGACCTCTTACAATGAGCAGTTCTTC
>TRBD2|TRBV27|TRBJ2-2|few
CASSLQAGGLFGELFF
TGTGCCAGCAGTTTACAGGCGGGAGGGTTGTTCGGGGAGCTGTTTTTT
>TRBD1|TRBV6-1|TRBJ1-2|-
CASSKSGQGGGYTF
TGTGCCAGCAGTAAATCGGGACAGGGAGGAGGCTACACCTTC
>-|TRBV18|TRBJ2-1|-
CASSPPVGSGSYNEQFF
TGTGCCAGCTCACCCCCTGTAGGTAGCGGATCCTACAATGAGCAGTTCTTC
>TRBD2|TRBV12-3/TRBV12-4|TRBJ2-7|-
CASSFTSVGSYEQYF
TGTGCCAGCAGTTTCACTAGCGTAGGCTCCTACGAGCAGTACTTC
>-|TRBV20-1|TRBJ1-5|few
CSAAAGNNQPQHF
TGCAGTGCTGCGGCAGGGAACAATCAGCCCCAGCATTTT
>TRBD1|TRBV10-2|TRBJ2-7|-
CASSAADRVYEQYF
TGCGCCAGCAGTGCGGCGGACAGGGTGTACGAGCAGTACTTC
>-|TRBV7-9|TRBJ2-5|-
CASSLLGGESQYF
TGTGCCAGCAGCTTACTCGGCGGGGAGTCCCAGTACTTC
>-|TRBV28|TRBJ2-7|-
CASSPVLDPPYEQYF
TGTGCCAGCAGTCCCGTCTTAGATCCTCCCTACGAGCAGTACTTC
>TRBD2|TRBV6-1|TRBJ2-5|-
CASSARGGLRETQYF
TGTGCCAGCAGCGCCCGGGGAGGGTTAAGAGAGACCCAGTACTTC
>-|TRBV4-1|TRBJ1-5|-
CASSQAGYSNQPQHF
TGCGCCAGCAGCCAAGCGGGATATAGCAATCAGCCCCAGCATTTT
>-|TRBV10-3|TRBJ2-7|-
CAISESKSGPSYEQYF
TGTGCCATCAGTGAGTCAAAGAGCGGGCCCTCCTACGAGCAGTACTTC
>-|TRBV29-1|TRBJ1-5|few
CSFAQQRYQPQHF
TGCAGCTTTGCCCAACAGAGATATCAGCCCCAGCATTTT
>-|TRBV9|TRBJ2-7|few
CASSAGSRGEQYF
TGTGCCAGCAGCGCCGGGTCCCGGGGCGAGCAGTACTTC
>-|TRBV12-3/TRBV12-4|TRBJ1-5|-
CASSLSTPSNQPQHF
TGTGCCAGCAGTTTAAGTACACCTAGCAATCAGCCCCAGCATTTT
>-|TRBV7-2|TRBJ1-5|few
CASTLGDRGLQPQHF
TGTGCCAGCACCTTGGGGGATCGGGGGCTACAGCCCCAGCATTTT
>-|TRBV7-9|TRBJ2-7|few
CASSRKGSTYEQYF
TGTGCCAGCAGCCGCAAAGGCAGCACCTACGAGCAGTACTTC
>-|TRBV20-1|TRBJ2-3|-
CSARDLAKSTDTQYF
TGCAGTGCTAGAGATCTAGCTAAAAGCACAGATACGCAGTATTTT
>-|TRBV20-1|TRBJ2-7|-
CSASTGDEQYF
TGCAGTGCTAGTACCGGGGACGAGCAGTACTTC
>-|TRBV5-1|TRBJ2-6|few
CASSLLTNSGANVLTF
TGCGCCAGCAGCTTGTTAACTAACTCGGGGGCCAACGTCCTGACTTTC
>TRBD2|TRBV5-4|TRBJ2-3|-
CASSGPSGRAVDTQYF
TGTGCCAGCAGCGGCCCTAGCGGGAGGGCCGTAGATACGCAGTATTTT
>-|TRBV25-1|TRBJ1-6|few
CASSESRQPSSPLHF
TGTGCCAGCAGTGAATCTAGACAGCCTAGTTCACCCCTCCACTTT
>TRBD2|TRBV7-2|TRBJ2-1|once
CASSLFAAGGPLNEQFF
TGTGCCAGCAGCTTATTTGCAGCGGGAGGGCCCCTCAATGAGCAGTTCTTC
>-|TRBV4-2|TRBJ1-2|few
CASSQGPGRGYGYTF
TGTGCCAGCAGCCAAGGACCAGGGCGGGGGTATGGCTACACCTTC
>TRBD1|TRBV15|TRBJ2-5|-
CATSGGQEETQYF
TGTGCCACCAGCGGCGGACAGGAAGAGACCCAGTACTTC
>-|TRBV20-1|TRBJ1-2|-
CSALLGGAYGYTF
TGCAGTGCCCTATTGGGGGGGGCGTATGGCTACACCTTC
>-|TRBV4-2|TRBJ2-3|few
CASSQGGLTPTDTQYF
TGTGCCAGCAGCCAAGGAGGACTAACCCCCACAGATACGCAGTATTTT
>-|TRBV10-2|TRBJ2-1|few
CASSVVDPGNEQFF
TGCGCCAGCAGTGTCGTGGACCCGGGCAATGAGCAGTTCTTC
>TRBD1|TRBV7-2|TRBJ2-1|few
CASSQDRVHDEQFF
TGTGCCAGCAGCCAGGACAGGGTTCACGATGAGCAGTTCTTC
>-|TRBV11-2|TRBJ1-2|-
CASSLRFGGNYGYTF
TGTGCCAGCAGCTTAAGATTCGGGGGGAACTATGGCTACACCTTC
>-|TRBV27|TRBJ1-5|-
CASSFRRDINQPQHF
TGTGCCAGCAGTTTTAGGCGGGACATCAATCAGCCCCAGCATTTT
>TRBD1|TRBV7-9|TRBJ1-1|-
CASSWDRGRTEAFF
TGTGCCAGCAGCTGGGACAGGGGAAGAACTGAAGCTTTCTTT
>TRBD2|TRBV5-1|TRBJ2-7|-
CASSLTLASGSTTWEQYF
TGCGCCAGCAGCTTGACTTTGGCTAGCGGGAGCACTACGTGGGAGCAGTACTTC
>TRBD1|TRBV5-1|TRBJ1-1|-
CASSQNRGNTEAFF
TGCGCCAGCAGTCAAAACAGGGGGAACACTGAAGCTTTCTTT
>TRBD1|TRBV2|TRBJ2-3|few
CASRWDRTDTQYF
TGTGCCAGCAGGTGGGACAGGACAGATACGCAGTATTTT
>TRBD1|TRBV30|TRBJ1-4|-
CAWSGRRTGDEKLFF
TGTGCCTGGAGTGGCCGAAGGACAGGGGATGAAAAACTGTTTTTT
>TRBD2|TRBV7-9|TRBJ2-3|-
CASSPGGVTDTQYF
TGTGCCAGCAGCCCGGGAGGAGTCACAGATACGCAGTATTTT
>TRBD2|TRBV15|TRBJ2-1|many
CATSILAGGYNEQFF
TGTGCCACCAGCATACTAGCGGGAGGGTACAATGAGCAGTTCTTC
>TRBD1|TRBV7-7|TRBJ2-2|-
CASSAGTGAPNTGELFF
TGTGCCAGCAGCGCCGGGACAGGGGCCCCGAACACCGGGGAGCTGTTTTTT
>-|TRBV12-3/TRBV12-4|TRBJ1-4|few
CASSFRDLNEKLFF
TGTGCCAGCAGTTTCCGAGACCTTAATGAAAAACTGTTTTTT